This entry lists 32 T cell receptor beta chains sequenced from one sample in a study of cytomegalovirus exposure and HLA in healthy donors. The PCR had 60 Vbeta and 13 Jbeta primers. Here immunoSEQ multiplex PCR was the method, and the copy in TCRdb shows in-frame clones only, minus some. Counted here are about 190,000 clones, 80% to 90% occurring once; the ten biggest clones make up 2.4%. The sequencing sample was made of PBMCs. The receptor set was obtained from a male donor in good health and CMV-seronegative.

The gene calls are TRBV19 and TRBJ1-2; 8 bases are shared with TRBD1. Trimming cost V 3 bases and J 7 bases; bases outside gene matches: 10. CDR1 is LNHDA and CDR2 is SQIVND in the germline V gene (reference sequence). This CDR3 region has 15 residues. CDR3 loop: CASSMRTGQFGGYTF. As DNA, the CDR3 is TGTGCCAGTAGTATGCGGACAGGGCAATTTGGTGGCTACACCTTC.

The chain carries TRBV19 and TRBJ2-1; 9 positions agree with TRBD2. The length of the CDR3 is 15 residues. Unmatched junction bases numbered 10, after V lost 6 bases and J lost 7 bases. Per the germline V gene, CDR1 is LNHDA and CDR2 is SQIVND (reference sequence). The CDR3 loop is CASRTWREGRNEQFF. The DNA of the CDR3 is TGTGCCAGTAGGACGTGGCGGGAGGGCCGAAATGAGCAGTTCTTC. Combining the CDR3 with reference TRBV19 and TRBJ2-1 gives the whole variable domain DGGITQSPKYLFRKEGQNVTLSCEQNLNHDAMYWYRQDPGQGLRLIYYSQIVNDFQKGDIAEGYSVSREKKESFPLTVTSAQKNPTAFYLCASRTWREGRNEQFFGPGTRLTVL.

This clone occurred a few times. J is TRBJ2-2 and V is TRBV7-7; D is unclear. Trimming left V 5 bases short and J 3 bases short, with 7 bases between. The CDR3 runs to 13 residues. Germline-derived CDR1 and CDR2 are SSHAT and FNYEAQ (reference sequence). CDR3 sequence reads: CASSPQDTGELFF. Here the CDR3 DNA reads TGTGCCAGCAGCCCCCAGGACACCGGGGAGCTGTTTTTT.

The rearrangement joins TRBV6-4 to TRBJ2-1; 11 bases match TRBD2. V lost 0 bases to trimming and J lost 6 bases; unmatched junction nucleotides: 1. Per the germline V gene, CDR1 is MRHNA and CDR2 is SNTAGT. The CDR3 totals 15 residues. The CDR3 region is CASSDSSGGANEQFF. CDR3 nucleotide sequence: TGTGCCAGCAGTGACTCTAGCGGGGGGGCCAATGAGCAGTTCTTC.

The chain carries TRBV27 and TRBJ1-1; D possibly corresponds to TRBD1 (6 bases). Per germline, CDR1 MNHEY and CDR2 SMNVEV (reference sequence). Trimming took off 8 bases at V and 11 bases at J, with 24 bases between the two ends. The CDR3 consists of 14 residues. As DNA, the CDR3 is TGTGCCAGCGTCGGGGCAGGGGCGCGTCAGGCGGCTTTCTTT. Encoded protein: CASVGAGARQAAFF.

V gene TRBV29-1 combines with J gene TRBJ1-1; D is perhaps TRBD1 (6 bases). V gave up 5 bases and J gave up 7 bases, with 11 bases separating them. There are 11 residues in the CDR3. CDR1 is SQVTM and CDR2 is ANQGSEA in the germline V gene. CDR3 DNA: TGCAGCGTTCTTACAGGGTTTGAAGCTTTCTTT. Amino acid sequence: CSVLTGFEAFF.

CDR3 region: CASSSLWTGGQETQYF. CDR3 coding DNA: TGTGCCAGCAGCTCCTTATGGACAGGGGGTCAAGAGACCCAGTACTTC. The chain combines TRBV7-2 with TRBJ2-5; 10 nucleotides align to TRBD1. CDR1 is SGHTA, CDR2 FQGNSA, per germline. CDR3 length: 16 amino acids. Trimming removed 4 bases from V and 2 bases from J; junction bases left unmatched: 7.

The chain joins TRBV28 to TRBJ2-1, with 11 bases fitting TRBD2. Germline V CDR1 and CDR2: MDHEN, SYDVKM. This CDR3 is built from 15 residues. V shed 5 bases, J shed 7 bases, and the junction held 7 bases outside the gene matches. The CDR3 DNA reads as TGTGCCAGCAGTGTAGCGGGGGGGCCTATAAATGAGCAGTTCTTC. It yields the protein CASSVAGGPINEQFF.

The chain links TRBV25-1 to TRBJ2-7; the D is unclear. Germline V gives CDR1 MGHDK, CDR2 SYGVNS. Trimming cost V 6 bases and J 7 bases, with 10 bases left between them. The CDR3 loop spans 11 amino acids. Here the CDR3 DNA reads TGTGCCAGCAGCCAGAACCTTGAGCAGTACTTC. Protein sequence: CASSQNLEQYF.

This chain uses TRBV28 with TRBJ1-2; D is perhaps TRBD1 (5 bases). The ends were cut back, 4 bases at V and 6 bases at J, with 15 bases in the middle. The CDR3 runs to 14 residues. Germline V lookup: CDR1 MDHEN, CDR2 SYDVKM. The CDR3 DNA sequence: TGTGCCAGCAGTTCAACCCGGGCGGGGGATGGCTACACCTTC. It encodes CASSSTRAGDGYTF.

V and J are TRBV7-6 and TRBJ1-3; tentative D call: TRBD1 (5 bases). The CDR3 sequence is 16 residues long. V was clipped by 3 bases and J by 1 base, with 13 bases between them. Germline assignment: CDR1 SGHVS and CDR2 FNYEAQ. Written as DNA, the CDR3 is TGTGCCAGCAGCTTTGGTGGGGGACTATCTGGAAACACCATATATTTT. This sequence encodes CASSFGGGLSGNTIYF. Filled out from reference TRBV7-6 and TRBJ1-3, the complete variable domain reads GAGVSQSPRYKVTKRGQDVALRCDPISGHVSLYWYRQALGQGPEFLTYFNYEAQQDKSGLPNDRFSAERPEGSISTLTIQRTEQRDSAMYRCASSFGGGLSGNTIYFGEGSWLTVV.

This chain uses TRBV25-1 with TRBJ2-5, with a possible D match to TRBD2 (5 bases). Germline-derived CDR1 and CDR2 are MGHDK and SYGVNS. The CDR3 runs to 13 residues. With 3 bases removed from V and 5 bases from J, the gap between germline ends came to 10 bases. The CDR3 loop is CASSERAGETQYF. For the CDR3, the DNA is TGTGCCAGCAGTGAGAGGGCTGGGGAGACCCAGTACTTC.

This chain links TRBV30 with TRBJ1-2; TRBD1 is a possible D gene (6 bases). The V end was cut by 1 base, the J end by 2 bases, with 11 bases between. Looked up from germline, CDR1 is GTSNPN and CDR2 is SVGIG (reference sequence). This CDR3 spans 14 amino acids. The CDR3, as DNA: TGTGCCTGGAGTGCCAGGGGACGCAACTATGGCTACACCTTC. This codes for CAWSARGRNYGYTF.

This rearrangement joins TRBV28 to TRBJ1-5, with D perhaps TRBD1 (6 bases). This CDR3 is 17 amino acids long. CDR1 MDHEN and CDR2 SYDVKM come from the germline V gene. With 1 base removed from V and 7 bases from J, the gap between germline ends came to 20 bases. The CDR3 spells CASSLLDLRGNGQPQHF. CDR3 coding DNA: TGTGCCAGCAGTTTATTGGATCTGAGGGGGAATGGGCAGCCCCAGCATTTT.

The chain combines TRBV27 with TRBJ2-7; 7 nucleotides line up with TRBD2. The germline CDR1 and CDR2 sequences are MNHEY and SMNVEV (reference sequence). The CDR3 spans 12 residues. The trim removed 9 bases at V and 7 bases at J, leaving 9 bases unmatched. CDR3 DNA sequence: TGTGCCAGTGGAGGGACTAACGGAGAGCAGTACTTC. Translation: CASGGTNGEQYF.

This rearrangement joins TRBV29-1 to TRBJ2-5; a weak D match, TRBD2 (5 bases). V was shortened by 6 bases and J by 2 bases, with 16 bases between the two germline ends. From germline, CDR1 is SQVTM and CDR2 ANQGSEA. This CDR3 spans 14 amino acids. DNA for the CDR3: TGCAGCGTCGGAACTAGGCTAACACAAGAGACCCAGTACTTC. Protein: CSVGTRLTQETQYF.

The CDR3 region has the DNA TGTGCCAGCAGTTACGGGCCGACAGCTAGCAATCAGCCCCAGCATTTT. It translates to CASSYGPTASNQPQHF. The V and J genes are TRBV6-5 and TRBJ1-5, with D possibly matching TRBD1 (5 bases). CDR3 size: 16 residues. Germline loops: CDR1 MNHEY, CDR2 SVGAGI. Trimming cost V 2 bases and J 0 bases, with 11 bases left between them.

The chain joins TRBV7-2 to TRBJ2-1; 9 bases are a match to TRBD2. Germline CDR1 reads SGHTA; CDR2 reads FQGNSA. There are 16 residues in the CDR3. The V gene end was trimmed by 0 bases and the J gene end by 6 bases; junction bases not matched to a gene: 6. For the CDR3, the DNA is TGTGCCAGCAGCTTAGCGGGTAGCGGGAGTTCCAATGAGCAGTTCTTC. Amino acid sequence: CASSLAGSGSSNEQFF. Full variable domain (outside the CDR3, taken from reference TRBV7-2 and TRBJ2-1): GAGVSQSPSNKVTEKGKDVELRCDPISGHTALYWYRQSLGQGLEFLIYFQGNSAPDKSGLPSDRFSAERTGGSVSTLTIQRTQQEDSAVYLCASSLAGSGSSNEQFFGPGTRLTVL.

The chain couples TRBV4-3 to TRBJ1-6; D unclear. The V end lost 0 bases, the J end lost 7 bases, and 10 bases lay between the germline ends. Germline V CDR1 and CDR2: LGHNA, YSLEER. This CDR3 is 15 amino acids long. The CDR3 coding sequence is TGCGCCAGCAGCCAAGAACGGGGAGGGAATTCACCCCTCCACTTT. It yields the protein CASSQERGGNSPLHF.

The genes are TRBV27 and TRBJ1-2; possibly TRBD1 for D (5 bases). With 5 bases removed from V and 3 bases from J, the gap between germline ends came to 19 bases. Germline lookup yields CDR1 MNHEY and CDR2 SMNVEV (reference sequence). The CDR3 runs to 16 residues. The CDR3 nucleotides are TGTGCCAGCAGTACTCTACTCTTCGGCAGGGACTATGGCTACACCTTC. Translation: CASSTLLFGRDYGYTF.

The count of this clone is one. J is TRBJ1-1 and V is TRBV7-8; 8 bases match TRBD1. The CDR3 contains 15 residues. With 0 bases clipped from V and 1 base from J, the junction kept 1 base outside the gene matches. The germline CDR1 and CDR2 sequences are SGHVS and FQNEAQ. The CDR3 sequence: CASSLAGQGNTEAFF. CDR3 nucleotide sequence: TGTGCCAGCAGCTTAGCCGGACAGGGGAACACTGAAGCTTTCTTT.

This sequence joins TRBV28 and TRBJ2-7; D gene uncertain. Germline V gives CDR1 MDHEN, CDR2 SYDVKM. Trimming cost V 6 bases and J 4 bases, with 4 bases left between them. This CDR3 has 10 residues. CDR3 protein: CASSLYEQYF. For the CDR3, the DNA is TGTGCCAGCAGCCTTTACGAGCAGTACTTC.

The chain joins TRBV19 to TRBJ1-1; a possible D gene is TRBD1 (5 bases). Germline V gene lookup returns CDR1 LNHDA and CDR2 SQIVND (reference sequence). The CDR3 is 13 amino acids. Trimming removed 4 bases at V and 5 bases at J, with 11 bases between. CDR3 DNA sequence: TGTGCCAGTAGTACCCAGGGTGAGACTGAAGCTTTCTTT. It yields the protein CASSTQGETEAFF.

The chain is built from TRBV7-2 and TRBJ1-2; 9 bases agree with TRBD1. From germline, CDR1 is SGHTA and CDR2 FQGNSA. Trimming cost V 1 base and J 4 bases; bases outside gene matches: 10. This CDR3 has 17 amino acids. This CDR3 reads CASSLGFGQGHSYGYTF. In DNA, the CDR3 is TGTGCCAGCAGCTTAGGATTTGGACAGGGGCATTCCTATGGCTACACCTTC.

The chain joins TRBV7-2 to TRBJ1-5; D remains ambiguous. Per the germline V gene, CDR1 is SGHTA and CDR2 is FQGNSA. This CDR3 is built from 12 residues. Trimming shortened V by 1 base and J by 9 bases, and 7 bases separated the two germline ends. DNA for the CDR3: TGTGCCAGCAGCTTAGTAGGGAGGCCCCAGCATTTT. Encoded protein: CASSLVGRPQHF.

V is TRBV19 and J is TRBJ1-1, with D possibly TRBD1 on 5 matching bases. The CDR3 totals 13 residues. Germline V gives CDR1 LNHDA, CDR2 SQIVND (reference sequence). The V end lost 3 bases, the J end lost 4 bases, and 9 bases lay between the germline ends. The CDR3 DNA reads TGTGCCAGTAGTATGTGGGGGGGCACTGAAGCTTTCTTT. It specifies CASSMWGGTEAFF.

The chain uses TRBV6-1 and TRBJ1-1, with D hard to call. Germline CDR1 and CDR2: MNHNS and SASEGT. This CDR3 spans 12 amino acids. Trimming stripped 3 bases from V and 14 bases from J, with 16 bases between. The CDR3 nucleotides read TGTGCCAGCAGTGATGCGGAGGCTGGGCCGTTCTTT. Translation: CASSDAEAGPFF.

This rearrangement joins TRBV29-1 to TRBJ2-3, with 7 positions matching TRBD1. Germline assignment: CDR1 SQVTM and CDR2 ANQGSEA. V lost 7 bases to trimming and J lost 6 bases; unmatched junction nucleotides: 4. This CDR3 contains 11 residues. CDR3 sequence (DNA): TGCAGCGCCACAGGGGCGGATACGCAGTATTTT. Translation gives CSATGADTQYF.

The V gene is TRBV7-6, the J gene TRBJ2-5; possibly TRBD1 for D (6 bases). CDR3 length equals 16 residues. CDR1 SGHVS and CDR2 FNYEAQ come from the germline V gene. Trimming cost V 6 bases and J 1 base, with 18 bases left between them. Here the CDR3 reads CASSLTLRTVQETQYF. As DNA, the CDR3 is TGTGCCAGCAGTTTGACCCTTAGGACAGTCCAAGAGACCCAGTACTTC. Drawing the rest from reference TRBV7-6 and TRBJ2-5, the complete variable domain is GAGVSQSPRYKVTKRGQDVALRCDPISGHVSLYWYRQALGQGPEFLTYFNYEAQQDKSGLPNDRFSAERPEGSISTLTIQRTEQRDSAMYRCASSLTLRTVQETQYFGPGTRLLVL.

The chain is built from TRBV7-9 and TRBJ2-5, with a possible D match to TRBD1 (5 bases). Germline CDR1 SEHNR, CDR2 FQNEAQ (reference sequence). This CDR3 comprises 14 residues. The V end lost 3 bases, the J end lost 1 base, and 9 bases lay between the germline ends. The CDR3 loop is CASSFGQGQETQYF. Here the CDR3 DNA reads TGTGCCAGCAGCTTCGGGCAGGGCCAAGAGACCCAGTACTTC.

This chain links TRBV27 with TRBJ2-2; D is unclear. This CDR3 is 13 amino acids long. Trimming pared 5 bases from V and 7 bases from J, leaving 11 bases between. Germline values: CDR1 MNHEY, CDR2 SMNVEV (reference sequence). This CDR3 reads CASSLVVNGELFF. Here the CDR3 DNA reads TGTGCCAGCAGTCTTGTCGTTAACGGGGAGCTGTTTTTT.

The rearrangement joins TRBV11-3 to TRBJ2-1, with TRBD1 identical over 9 bases. With 5 bases clipped from V and 4 bases from J, the junction kept 9 bases outside the gene matches. This CDR3 has 16 residues. The germline V gene encodes CDR1 SGHNT and CDR2 YENEEA. CDR3 in DNA: TGTGCCAGCAGCCCCTTTTTCGGGACAGGGTACAATGAGCAGTTCTTC. Encoded protein: CASSPFFGTGYNEQFF.